This T cell receptor beta chain stems from a study of post-analysis software for immune sequencing data. General study findings and limits: Elevated frequency relative to controls characterized several TRBV segments in patients, TRBV5-6, TRBV5-1 and TRBV20-1 among them.

To note about this clonotype: Its antigen remains unknown.

This CDR3 comprises 18 residues. CDR1 and CDR2 (germline): MNHEY, SVGEGT. The J segment lost 0 bases and the V segment lost 2 bases, leaving 9 bases of the junction unmatched. Unique-molecular-identifier-tagged TCR beta cDNA libraries were used. MiXCR, applied by TCRdb to the PCR reads, yields one record per CDR3 protein. The sample lists around 400,000 distinct CDR3 sequences; roughly 35% were seen once. This chain connects TRBV6-2 or TRBV6-3 to TRBJ2-4; TRBD2 aligns across 8 bases. Sequences were obtained from blood. The sequence derives from a girl aged 5 to 17 with multiple sclerosis. The CDR3 DNA sequence: TGTGCCAGCAGTTACGAGGTAGCGGGGCCACTAGCCAAAAACATTCAGTACTTC. It codes for CASSYEVAGPLAKNIQYF.